The subject of this entry is one TCR beta chain. The CDR3 contains 13 residues. The V end was cut by 9 bases, the J end by 2 bases, with 11 bases between. Germline CDR1 and CDR2: MNHEY and SVGAGI. The entry originates in a study of cytomegalovirus exposure and HLA in healthy donors. PCR employed 60 Vbeta and 13 Jbeta primers. Some clones are missing from TCRdb's copy, which holds only in-frame ones; the method was immunoSEQ multiplex PCR. The table lists some 55,000 clones, about four fifths of them singletons, with approximately 1.7% in the top ten. The chain has TRBV6-5 and TRBJ2-1; D is perhaps TRBD1 (6 bases). The sequence was obtained from a man aged 35-49 years in good health and CMV-seronegative. The sample taken for sequencing was PBMCs. The CDR3 loop is CASRTDAYNEQFF. As DNA, the CDR3 is TGTGCCAGTCGGACAGACGCCTACAATGAGCAGTTCTTC.